Below are 29 T cell receptor beta chains sequenced from a single sample in a study of blood T cell repertoires in COVID-19. Sequenced by immunoSEQ multiplex PCR; TCRdb stores in-frame clones only, minus some. The table has roughly 45,000 clones, about three quarters seen once. The sequencing sample was made of peripheral blood. The source is an older woman with acute or convalescent COVID-19.

The V call is TRBV7-2, the J call TRBJ2-7, with 7 positions matching TRBD1. This CDR3 has 16 residues. Losses at the gene ends were 1 base for V and 0 bases for J; bases not matched to a gene: 6. Germline V lookup: CDR1 SGHTA, CDR2 FQGNSA. The CDR3 DNA is TGTGCCAGCAGCTTAGAGGGGGCCGTGAGCTCCTACGAGCAGTACTTC. Amino acid sequence: CASSLEGAVSSYEQYF.

This clone has at least ten counts. This chain joins TRBV2 and TRBJ2-7; D gene ambiguous. Germline CDR1 reads SNHLY; CDR2 reads FYNNEI. The CDR3 has 14 amino acids. V lost 0 bases to trimming and J lost 0 bases, with 6 bases between them. The CDR3 loop is CASSEASNSYEQYF. DNA for the CDR3: TGTGCCAGCAGTGAAGCTAGCAACTCCTACGAGCAGTACTTC.

This chain connects TRBV7-2 to TRBJ1-6, with D perhaps TRBD1 (6 bases). The germline V and J ends were trimmed by 5 bases and 8 bases, with 19 bases remaining between them. The germline CDR1 and CDR2 sequences are SGHTA and FQGNSA. This CDR3 is 16 amino acids long. CDR3 sequence reads: CASSPLAGEYDSPLHF. The CDR3 DNA sequence: TGTGCCAGCAGCCCATTGGCAGGGGAGTATGATTCACCCCTCCACTTT.

This clone was detected a few times. The CDR3 spells CSVERDSYGYTF. DNA of the CDR3: TGCAGCGTTGAAAGAGACAGCTATGGCTACACCTTC. This rearrangement joins TRBV29-1 to TRBJ1-2, with D possibly being TRBD1 (5 bases). The CDR3 is 12 residues long. Trimming took off 2 bases at V and 4 bases at J, with 8 bases between the two ends. Germline V gene sequence: CDR1 SQVTM, CDR2 ANQGSEA.

The chain combines TRBV18 with TRBJ2-7, with 9 bases matching TRBD2. V shed 6 bases and J 6 bases; nucleotides not matched to a gene: 12. Per the germline V gene, CDR1 is KGHSH and CDR2 is LQKENI. The CDR3 loop spans 15 amino acids. The DNA for the CDR3 is TGTGCCAGCTCCCCCTCGGGTAGCGGGAGAGGCGAGCAGTACTTC. This sequence encodes CASSPSGSGRGEQYF.

This sequence joins TRBV28 and TRBJ2-7, with TRBD1 as a possible D gene (6 bases). Trimming took 5 bases from V and 0 from J, leaving 14 bases between them. The CDR3 has 15 residues. The germline V gene has CDR1 MDHEN and CDR2 SYDVKM. DNA for the CDR3: TGTGCCAGCAGTCTCACAGGGTTCACCTCCTACGAGCAGTACTTC. Translated: CASSLTGFTSYEQYF.

CDR3 region: CATSNTNYGYTF. CDR3 sequence (DNA): TGTGCCACCAGTAACACCAACTATGGCTACACCTTC. The rearrangement uses TRBV24-1 and TRBJ1-2; D is unresolved. The germline CDR1 and CDR2 sequences are KGHDR and SFDVKD. The CDR3 sequence is 12 residues long. The germline V and J ends were trimmed by 6 bases and 2 bases, with 6 bases remaining between them.

The CDR3 DNA reads as TGTGCCAGCAGTTTGCGCAGGATCTCCTACGAGCAGTACTTC. It encodes CASSLRRISYEQYF. The rearrangement joins TRBV27 to TRBJ2-7; the D is unclear. Germline V gene lookup returns CDR1 MNHEY and CDR2 SMNVEV (reference sequence). V dropped 3 bases and J dropped 0 bases, with 9 bases sitting between them. This CDR3 spans 14 amino acids.

J is TRBJ1-5 and V is TRBV19; D gene ambiguous. The CDR3 is 17 residues long. Trimming removed 9 bases from V and 2 bases from J, with 23 bases in between. CDR1 and CDR2 from the germline V gene are LNHDA and SQIVND (reference sequence). The CDR3 sequence is CASRPGGGPVGNQPQHF. In DNA form, the CDR3 reads TGTGCCAGCCGACCAGGCGGCGGGCCAGTAGGCAATCAGCCCCAGCATTTT.

The V and J genes are TRBV5-1 and TRBJ2-2, with D possibly TRBD2 on 6 matching bases. The CDR3 has 16 residues. The ends were cut back, 1 base at V and 2 bases at J, with 12 bases in the middle. Germline V CDR1 and CDR2: SGHRS, YFSETQ. CDR3 nucleotides: TGCGCCAGCAGCTTGACGGGGGTGGACAACACCGGGGAGCTGTTTTTT. Protein sequence: CASSLTGVDNTGELFF.

This chain links TRBV28 with TRBJ1-2, with 9 bases fitting TRBD1. The V segment lost 5 bases and the J segment 2 bases; nucleotides outside the gene matches: 6. CDR3 length: 15 amino acids. Germline CDR1 is MDHEN and CDR2 is SYDVKM. The CDR3 DNA reads TGTGCCAGCAGTGGGACAGGGACCATGAACTATGGCTACACCTTC. Protein: CASSGTGTMNYGYTF.

The CDR3 nucleotides are TGTGCCACCAGTGAGCCCCGCAGCGGGAGTGCAGATACGCAGTATTTT. This encodes CATSEPRSGSADTQYF. The chain joins TRBV24-1 to TRBJ2-3; 8 bases map to TRBD2. The CDR3 length is 16 residues. In germline, CDR1 is KGHDR, CDR2 SFDVKD. V lost 4 bases to trimming and J lost 4 bases; unmatched junction nucleotides: 9.

The chain combines TRBV14 with TRBJ2-3; TRBD2 agrees at 9 bases. The CDR3 is 17 residues long. The germline CDR1 and CDR2 sequences are SGHDN and FVKESK. V trimming: 1 base; J trimming: 4 bases; junction bases outside the gene matches: 9. CDR3 protein: CASSQVLPAGGADTQYF. CDR3 nucleotides: TGTGCCAGCAGCCAAGTACTTCCGGCGGGGGGGGCAGATACGCAGTATTTT. The full variable domain, its missing parts supplied by reference TRBV14 and TRBJ2-3, is EAGVTQFPSHSVIEKGQTVTLRCDPISGHDNLYWYRRVMGKEIKFLLHFVKESKQDESGMPNNRFLAERTGGTYSTLKVQPAELEDSGVYFCASSQVLPAGGADTQYFGPGTRLTVL.

J is TRBJ2-5 and V is TRBV7-9; TRBD2 matches 7 bases. Germline CDR1 SEHNR, CDR2 FQNEAQ (reference sequence). CDR3 size: 13 residues. The V gene end was trimmed by 4 bases and the J gene end by 2 bases; junction bases not matched to a gene: 1. The CDR3 region has the DNA TGTGCCAGCAGCTGGGGGGGGCAAGAGACCCAGTACTTC. It yields the protein CASSWGGQETQYF. Variable domain in full (rest from reference TRBV7-9 and TRBJ2-5): DTGVSQNPRHKITKRGQNVTFRCDPISEHNRLYWYRQTLGQGPEFLTYFQNEAQLEKSRLLSDRFSAERPKGSFSTLEIQRTEQGDSAMYLCASSWGGQETQYFGPGTRLLVL.

CDR3 region: CASSLGRRGLYEQYF. DNA of the CDR3: TGTGCCAGCAGCTTAGGACGCAGGGGGCTCTACGAGCAGTACTTC. The J gene is TRBJ2-7, the V gene TRBV7-8; 8 bases are a match to TRBD1. Germline loops: CDR1 SGHVS, CDR2 FQNEAQ. The J segment lost 3 bases and the V segment lost 1 base, leaving 5 bases of the junction unmatched. This CDR3 has 15 amino acids.

The genes are TRBV2 and TRBJ1-1; perhaps TRBD1 as D (5 bases). This CDR3 contains 13 residues. V was shortened by 7 bases and J by 1 base, with 10 bases between the two germline ends. CDR1 is SNHLY and CDR2 is FYNNEI in the germline V gene. The CDR3 sequence: CASKGQQNTEAFF. CDR3 nucleotide sequence: TGTGCCAGCAAAGGACAACAGAACACTGAAGCTTTCTTT.

The rearrangement joins TRBV7-3 to TRBJ2-1; 10 bases match TRBD1. This CDR3 has 14 amino acids. Germline CDR1 is SGHTA and CDR2 is FQGTGA. V dropped 5 bases and J dropped 7; count of bases not matched to a gene: 5. CDR3 loop: CASSDDRGPNEQFF. CDR3 coding DNA: TGTGCCAGCAGCGACGACAGGGGGCCGAATGAGCAGTTCTTC.

Worth noting for this clone: The junction differs from germline at one of its ends, possibly a read error. The same CDR3 can be traced to other DNA sequences in this sample. The chain combines TRBV4-2 with TRBJ2-7; 7 bases align to TRBD1. This CDR3 comprises 16 residues. The germline gives CDR1 LGHNA, CDR2 YNFKEQ. CDR3 amino acids: CASSRAWGTQGDEQYF. CDR3 nucleotide sequence: TGTGCCAGTAGCCGGGCTTGGGGGACCCAGGGGGACGAGCAGTACTTC.

This clone was observed a few times. V and J are TRBV19 and TRBJ1-6, with 7 bases lining up with TRBD1. Germline V gene lookup returns CDR1 LNHDA and CDR2 SQIVND (reference sequence). V dropped 2 bases and J dropped 5; count of bases not matched to a gene: 3. The CDR3 contains 15 residues. The CDR3 region is CASSITGANNSPLHF. For the CDR3, the DNA is TGTGCCAGTAGTATAACAGGGGCGAATAATTCACCCCTCCACTTT.

V usage is TRBV6-2 or TRBV6-3 and J usage is TRBJ1-1, with 8 bases identical to TRBD1. CDR1 and CDR2 from the germline V gene are MNHEY and SVGEGT. The CDR3 is made up of 15 amino acids. J lost 0 bases, V lost 5 bases, and 5 bases had no gene match. CDR3 loop: CASSRTGRLNTEAFF. The CDR3 DNA is TGTGCCAGCAGTCGGACAGGGCGCTTGAACACTGAAGCTTTCTTT.

The CDR3 nucleotides are TGCGCCAGCAGCGGGAGTTCTGGGGCCAACGTCCTGACTTTC. It encodes CASSGSSGANVLTF. This sequence joins TRBV5-1 and TRBJ2-6; weak D call: TRBD2 (5 bases). CDR1 is SGHRS, CDR2 YFSETQ, per germline. The CDR3 consists of 14 residues. Deletions cut 4 bases from V and 1 base from J, with 6 bases between.

The chain uses TRBV9 and TRBJ1-2; D gene ambiguous. This CDR3 has 12 amino acids. V lost 1 base and J 7 bases, leaving 8 bases between the germline ends. The V gene's germline CDR1 is SGDLS and CDR2 YYNGEE. CDR3 sequence reads: CASSVPVVGYTF. The CDR3 nucleotides are TGTGCCAGCAGCGTACCCGTCGTTGGCTACACCTTC.

The chain combines TRBV4-2 with TRBJ1-6; 7 bases agree with TRBD1. The CDR3 loop spans 16 amino acids. Germline V CDR1 and CDR2: LGHNA, YNFKEQ. Trimming at V came to 5 bases and at J to 4 bases, leaving 8 bases not matched to a gene. DNA of the CDR3: TGTGCCAGCAGCGCGACGGGACAGCTGTATAATTCACCCCTCCACTTT. It yields the protein CASSATGQLYNSPLHF.

J is TRBJ1-6 and V is TRBV3-1 (or the pseudogene TRBV3-2); no firm D call. Trimming shortened V by 1 base and J by 10 bases, and 14 bases separated the two germline ends. The CDR3 covers 15 residues. From germline, CDR1 is LGHDT and CDR2 YNNKEL (reference sequence). The CDR3 DNA is TGTGCCAGCAGCCAAGCGGACGGAGGAGTCTCACCCCTCCACTTT. This gives the protein CASSQADGGVSPLHF.

The CDR3 region has the DNA TGTGCCACCAGCAGAGATAGGCTAGCGGTCTACAATGAGCAGTTCTTC. Translating gives CATSRDRLAVYNEQFF. The V and J genes are TRBV15 and TRBJ2-1; 7 positions match TRBD2. The trim removed 0 bases at V and 3 bases at J, leaving 5 bases unmatched. CDR3 length: 16 residues. CDR1 is LNHNV and CDR2 is YYDKDF in the germline V gene (reference sequence).

The chain is built from TRBV19 and TRBJ2-1, with TRBD2 identical over 11 bases. The V and J ends lost 6 bases and 8 bases, in that order; junction bases with no gene match: 9. Germline V gene lookup returns CDR1 LNHDA and CDR2 SQIVND (reference sequence). The CDR3 loop spans 15 amino acids. Here the CDR3 reads CASRPRLAGLDEQFF. The CDR3 DNA is TGTGCCAGTAGGCCCCGACTAGCGGGGCTCGATGAGCAGTTCTTC.

This chain connects TRBV5-1 to TRBJ1-2; 7 bases line up with TRBD1. With 4 bases clipped from V and 4 bases from J, the junction kept 10 bases outside the gene matches. There are 15 residues in the CDR3. Looked up from germline, CDR1 is SGHRS and CDR2 is YFSETQ. CDR3: CASSPDRVEIYGYTF. The CDR3 region has the DNA TGCGCCAGCAGCCCCGACAGGGTTGAAATCTATGGCTACACCTTC.

This clone was recorded only once. V gene TRBV30 combines with J gene TRBJ2-3; 9 nucleotides agree with TRBD2. This CDR3 comprises 15 residues. Losses at the gene ends were 3 bases for V and 0 bases for J; bases not matched to a gene: 4. CDR1 is GTSNPN, CDR2 SVGIG, per germline (reference sequence). CDR3 sequence: CAWSPTSGSTDTQYF. The CDR3 region has the DNA TGTGCCTGGAGCCCCACTAGCGGGAGCACAGATACGCAGTATTTT.

The chain combines TRBV5-4 with TRBJ1-1; possible D gene TRBD1, 6 bases. Trimming removed 0 bases from V and 2 bases from J, with 11 bases in between. The germline gives CDR1 SGHNT, CDR2 YYREEE (reference sequence). The CDR3 is made up of 15 amino acids. CDR3 sequence: CASSLGGQRNTEAFF. The CDR3 nucleotides are TGTGCCAGCAGCTTGGGAGGACAGAGAAACACTGAAGCTTTCTTT.